The clone carrying this T cell receptor (beta chain) was observed once. Antigen: not known. Measured with immunoSEQ multiplex PCR; TCRdb has only the in-frame clones, and not every one. The table shows 95,000 to 120,000 clones, with around 90% occurring only once. This entry comes from a study of T cell responses to AZD1222 COVID-19 vaccine. Study observations and caveats: Reportedly, nearly half the spike-specific TCRs target unmutated variant regions.

This CDR3 comprises 17 residues. Unmatched junction bases numbered 8, after V lost 0 bases and J lost 2 bases. Germline CDR1 is MGHRA and CDR2 is YSYEKL. This chain joins TRBV4-1 and TRBJ2-7; the match to TRBD2 covers 9 bases. The TCR was taken from an adult in good health. The material was peripheral blood, obtained on day 0 of MenACWY control vaccination. The CDR3 loop is CASSQDLSLAGTYEQYF. For the CDR3, the DNA is TGCGCCAGCAGCCAAGATCTTTCCCTAGCGGGAACCTACGAGCAGTACTTC.